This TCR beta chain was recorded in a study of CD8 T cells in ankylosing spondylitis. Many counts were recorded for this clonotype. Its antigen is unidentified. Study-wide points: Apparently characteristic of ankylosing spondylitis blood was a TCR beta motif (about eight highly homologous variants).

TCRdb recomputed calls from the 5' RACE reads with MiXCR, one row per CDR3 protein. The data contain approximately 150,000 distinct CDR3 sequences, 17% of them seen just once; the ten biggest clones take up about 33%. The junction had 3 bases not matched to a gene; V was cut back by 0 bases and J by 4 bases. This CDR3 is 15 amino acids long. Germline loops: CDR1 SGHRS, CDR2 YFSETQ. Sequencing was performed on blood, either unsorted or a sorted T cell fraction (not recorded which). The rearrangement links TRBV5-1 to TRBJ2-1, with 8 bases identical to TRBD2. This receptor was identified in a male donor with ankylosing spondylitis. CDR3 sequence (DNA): TGCGCCAGCAGCTTGGAGACTAGCGTTTACAATGAGCAGTTCTTC. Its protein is CASSLETSVYNEQFF. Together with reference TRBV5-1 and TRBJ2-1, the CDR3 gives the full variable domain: KAGVTQTPRYLIKTRGQQVTLSCSPISGHRSVSWYQQTPGQGLQFLFEYFSETQRNKGNFPGRFSGRQFSNSRSEMNVSTLELGDSALYLCASSLETSVYNEQFFGPGTRLTVL.